Detailed here is one TCR beta chain. Its antigen is not yet known. Per-nucleotide qualities are absent, and no much larger clonotype sits a single base away. TCRbeta CDR3 regions were amplified from genomic DNA by means of the immunoSEQ Assay, a bias-controlled multiplex PCR. Processing in the source paper ran as follows. The number of nucleated cells in each sample was estimated from the amplification of reference gene primers within the assay. To quantify the absolute abundance of each unique TCRbeta CDR3 rearrangement, sequence reads were collapsed and filtered. For each sample, productive Simpson clonality was calculated by taking the square root of Simpson's diversity index across productive rearrangements. Imported from immuneACCESS, the table was reduced by TCRdb to in-frame sequences with V and J called. These copies leave out some clones; in studies compared against another copy, an unresolved V gene accounts for under half, and the cause of the remainder is not known. The V and J calls and clone size come from that table; D and trimming were worked out from the DNA. The sample table holds tens of thousands of clones, of which roughly 80% were seen once. The ten largest make up approximately 6.3% of the sample.

The germline V gene supplies CDR1 SGDLS and CDR2 YYNGEE. V drops 0 bases and J drops 4 bases, leaving 8 bases in between. There are 13 amino acids in the CDR3, from cysteine to phenylalanine inclusive. The only DNA kept is the CDR3, 39 bases in frame from the first base. This entry is derived from a study of blood T cell repertoires in COVID-19 (dated by TCRdb to the early 2020s). Regarding the complete study: Samples from collaborators originated in the United States, Italy and Spain and spanned both the acute and convalescent phases of COVID-19. The prospective study material was composed of cDNA or gDNA derived from T cells, B-cell-depleted T cells, or PBMCs. The dataset comprised deeply sampled blood TCRbeta repertoires from subjects exposed to, actively infected with, or recovered from COVID-19. The repertoires were made available in a free public database intended to serve as a resource for research on the immune response to SARS-CoV-2. Samples were obtained from the ongoing ImmuneRACE study (first 160 participants) and from about 1,300 subjects provided by 6 global collaborators. The sample metadata nearly always contained a de-identified subject ID, COVID-19 status, age in years and sex. HLA class I and class II types, where available, came from metadata supplied by the sample provider rather than from assay-based typing. Paper-wide results and their limitations: Clinical and demographic metadata were provided uncurated, with the amount varying by source and participant.

In Seattle, one collaborating source enrolled patients while the infection was active and tracked those patients longitudinally over the course of disease. Each collaborating institution followed its own protocols to collect whole blood in K2EDTA tubes. For TCRbeta analysis, collaborators shipped samples in one of three forms: frozen whole blood, isolated PBMCs, or DNA extracted from either of those sample types. This sequence originates from a man aged 65 to 79 with COVID-19, enrolled during active disease. Material: peripheral blood. The rearranged segments are TRBV9 and TRBJ2-7, with the identity of the D gene unclear. The sequence in DNA is TGTGCCAGCAGCGTAGCCGTAAATTACGAGCAGTACTTC. It translates to CASSVAVNYEQYF.